This T cell receptor beta chain emerged from a study of cytomegalovirus exposure and HLA in healthy donors. The length of the CDR3 is 17 residues. Germline trimming cut 4 bases from V and 10 bases from J; bases unmatched to any gene: 20. CDR1 SGHNT and CDR2 YYREEE come from the germline V gene (reference sequence). Primers for the PCR totalled 60 Vbeta and 13 Jbeta. Assay used: immunoSEQ multiplex PCR; TCRdb lists only in-frame clones, some missing. The data contain 120,000 to 150,000 clones, around 59% of them singletons. This sequence was found in a male donor in good health and CMV-seronegative. This chain joins TRBV5-4 and TRBJ2-3; 8 bases are a match to TRBD1. Sequenced: PBMCs. CDR3 in amino acids: CASSRSGGLVFVEAQYF. The CDR3 coding sequence is TGTGCCAGCAGCCGGTCAGGGGGCCTGGTTTTCGTTGAGGCGCAGTATTTT.